Shown below are 6 T cell receptor beta chains from a single sample sequenced in a study of CD8+CD57+ T cells in acquired aplastic anemia. CDR3 and TCR beta VDJ profiling relied on a genomic DNA template. Each CDR3 protein is one row after TCRdb ran MiXCR on the reads. The sample has roughly 200,000 distinct CDR3 sequences, around 63% seen once; the top ten hold 25% to 30%. The sequenced sample consisted of sorted CD4+, CD8+, or CD8+CD57+ T cells (not recorded which) from PBMCs. Every receptor here comes from a human donor in good health.

The rearrangement uses TRBV7-2 and TRBJ1-6; 8 bases are shared with TRBD1. Looked up from germline, CDR1 is SGHTA and CDR2 is FQGNSA. This CDR3 region has 15 residues. J lost 9 bases, V lost 5 bases, and 9 bases had no gene match. The CDR3 is CASSPRTGTSSPLHF. In nucleotides, the CDR3 is TGTGCCAGCAGCCCGCGGACAGGGACTAGTTCACCCCTCCACTTT. The full variable domain, completed using reference TRBV7-2 and TRBJ1-6, is GAGVSQSPSNKVTEKGKDVELRCDPISGHTALYWYRQSLGQGLEFLIYFQGNSAPDKSGLPSDRFSAERTGGSVSTLTIQRTQQEDSAVYLCASSPRTGTSSPLHFGNGTRLTVT.

This clonotype was seen many times. The V and J genes are TRBV4-1 and TRBJ2-7; a weak D match, TRBD2 (6 bases). V was pared by 1 base and J by 6 bases, with 16 bases between. The length of the CDR3 is 15 residues. CDR1 is MGHRA and CDR2 is YSYEKL in the germline V gene. The CDR3 sequence is CASSQVGTPLGEQYF. The CDR3 DNA is TGCGCCAGCAGCCAAGTCGGGACTCCTCTAGGCGAGCAGTACTTC.

This clonotype has only a few counts. V gene TRBV9 combines with J gene TRBJ2-5; no clear D. The V gene's germline CDR1 is SGDLS and CDR2 YYNGEE. The ends were cut back, 7 bases at V and 3 bases at J, with 4 bases in the middle. The CDR3 is made up of 10 amino acids. The CDR3 protein is CASGEETQYF. The CDR3, as DNA: TGTGCCAGCGGAGAAGAGACCCAGTACTTC.

Details on this clonotype: The junction differs from germline at one of its ends, possibly a read error. V is TRBV6-6 and J is TRBJ2-7; perhaps TRBD1 as D (6 bases). The CDR3 runs 10 residues. From germline, CDR1 is MNHNY and CDR2 SVGAGI (reference sequence). CDR3 protein: CASSPYGQSF. The CDR3 coding sequence is TGTGCCAGCAGCCCCTACGGACAGTCCTTC.

This chain's CDR3 is CASSQDMVRTEAFF. DNA of the CDR3: TGTGCCAGCAGCCAAGACATGGTTCGGACTGAAGCTTTCTTT. V gene TRBV3-1 combines with J gene TRBJ1-1; D unclear. Looked up from germline, CDR1 is LGHDT and CDR2 is YNNKEL (reference sequence). V lost 0 bases to trimming and J lost 5 bases, with 10 bases between them. CDR3 length: 14 residues. The whole variable domain, filled in from reference TRBV3-1 and TRBJ1-1, reads DTAVSQTPKYLVTQMGNDKSIKCEQNLGHDTMYWYKQDSKKFLKIMFSYNNKELIINETVPNRFSPKSPDKAHLNLHINSLELGDSAVYFCASSQDMVRTEAFFGQGTRLTVV.

The J gene is TRBJ2-7, the V gene TRBV29-1, with 7 bases aligning to TRBD2. V shed 5 bases, J shed 1 base, and the junction held 2 bases outside the gene matches. From germline, CDR1 is SQVTM and CDR2 ANQGSEA. This CDR3 region has 12 residues. This CDR3 is CSVRGGSYEQYF. CDR3 sequence (DNA): TGCAGCGTTCGGGGAGGGTCCTACGAGCAGTACTTC.